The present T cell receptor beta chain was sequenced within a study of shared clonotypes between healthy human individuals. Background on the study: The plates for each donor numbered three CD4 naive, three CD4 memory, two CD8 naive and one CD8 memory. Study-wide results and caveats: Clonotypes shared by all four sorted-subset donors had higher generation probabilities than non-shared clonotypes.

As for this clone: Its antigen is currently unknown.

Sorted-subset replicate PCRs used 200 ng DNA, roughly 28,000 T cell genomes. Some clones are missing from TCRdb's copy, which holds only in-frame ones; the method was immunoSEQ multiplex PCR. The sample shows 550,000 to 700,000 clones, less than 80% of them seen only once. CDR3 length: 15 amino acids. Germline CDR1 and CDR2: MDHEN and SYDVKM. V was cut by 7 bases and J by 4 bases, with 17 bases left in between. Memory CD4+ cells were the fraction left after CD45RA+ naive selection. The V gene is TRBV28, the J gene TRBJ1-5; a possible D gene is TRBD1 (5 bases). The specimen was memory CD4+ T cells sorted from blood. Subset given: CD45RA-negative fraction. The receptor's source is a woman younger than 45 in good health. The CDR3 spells CASTDSDRGNQPQHF. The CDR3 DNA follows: TGTGCCAGCACCGATTCCGATAGGGGAAATCAGCCCCAGCATTTT. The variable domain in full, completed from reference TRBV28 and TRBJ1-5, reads DVKVTQSSRYLVKRTGEKVFLECVQDMDHENMFWYRQDPGLGLRLIYFSYDVKMKEKGDIPEGYSVSREKKERFSLILESASTNQTSMYLCASTDSDRGNQPQHFGDGTRLSIL.